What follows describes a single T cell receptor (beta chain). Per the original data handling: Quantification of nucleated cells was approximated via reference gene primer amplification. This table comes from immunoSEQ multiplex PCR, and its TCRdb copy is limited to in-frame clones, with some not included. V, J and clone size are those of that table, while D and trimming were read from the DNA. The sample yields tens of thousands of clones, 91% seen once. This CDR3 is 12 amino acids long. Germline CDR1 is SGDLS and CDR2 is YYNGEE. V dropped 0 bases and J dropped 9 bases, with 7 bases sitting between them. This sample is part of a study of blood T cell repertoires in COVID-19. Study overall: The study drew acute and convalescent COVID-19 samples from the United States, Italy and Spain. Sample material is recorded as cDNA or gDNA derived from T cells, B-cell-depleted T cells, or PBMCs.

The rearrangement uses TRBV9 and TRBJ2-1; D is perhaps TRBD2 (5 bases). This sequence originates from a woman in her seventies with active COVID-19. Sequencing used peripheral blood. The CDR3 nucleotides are TGTGCCAGCAGCGTAGACGCGGGTGAGCAGTTCTTC. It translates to CASSVDAGEQFF.